Given below is one TCR beta chain in context. At the survey level, the v3.0 immunoSEQ assay was run. The protocol was immunoSEQ multiplex PCR, while the TCRdb copy is restricted to in-frame clones and leaves out a portion. Among tens of thousands of clones, around four fifths were seen once, and the ten largest hold 3% to 4%. The data belong to a study of long-term antiretroviral therapy in people with HIV. The V and J ends lost 3 bases and 0 bases, in that order; junction bases with no gene match: 19. CDR3 size: 22 residues. The chain is built from TRBV23-1 and TRBJ2-6, with 8 bases that match TRBD1. TRBV23-1 is labeled an ORF, and its function is uncertain. Material: unsorted PBMCs, obtained 1.9 years after starting antiretroviral therapy. The sequence was obtained from a woman aged 50 to 60 with HIV. CDR3 sequence (DNA): TGCGCCAGCAGTCAGGCTGTAACATTGTGGGGACAGGTCATCTCTGGGGCCAACGTCCTGACTTTC. It yields the protein CASSQAVTLWGQVISGANVLTF.